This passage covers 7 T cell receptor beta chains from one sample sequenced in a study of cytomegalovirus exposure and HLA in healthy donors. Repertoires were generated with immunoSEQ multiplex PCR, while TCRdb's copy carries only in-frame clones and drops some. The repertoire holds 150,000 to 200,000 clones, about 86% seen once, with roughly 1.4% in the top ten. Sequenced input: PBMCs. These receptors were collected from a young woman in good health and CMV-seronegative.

The CDR3, as DNA: TGTGCCAGCAGCCCCCTGGGGGGGGTTGAAAAACTGTTTTTT. It yields the protein CASSPLGGVEKLFF. The chain recombines TRBV7-6 with TRBJ1-4; TRBD1 might be the D (5 bases). Germline values: CDR1 SGHVS, CDR2 FNYEAQ. The CDR3 runs 14 residues. The V and J ends lost 5 bases and 7 bases respectively, with 14 bases between them.

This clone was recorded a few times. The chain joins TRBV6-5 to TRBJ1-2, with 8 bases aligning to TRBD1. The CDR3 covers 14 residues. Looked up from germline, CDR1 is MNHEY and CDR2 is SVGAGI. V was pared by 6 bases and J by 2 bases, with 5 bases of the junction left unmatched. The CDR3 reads CASRPGTGNYGYTF. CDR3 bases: TGTGCCAGCAGACCCGGGACAGGCAACTATGGCTACACCTTC.

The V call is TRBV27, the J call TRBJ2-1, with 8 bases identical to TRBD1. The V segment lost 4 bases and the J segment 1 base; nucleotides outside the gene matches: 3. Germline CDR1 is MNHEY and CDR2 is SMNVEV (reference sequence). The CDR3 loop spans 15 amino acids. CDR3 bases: TGTGCCAGCAGTTCCAGGACAGGGTCCTACAATGAGCAGTTCTTC. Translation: CASSSRTGSYNEQFF.

The chain's CDR3 is CASSYSRGNEQYF. The CDR3 DNA reads as TGTGCCAGCAGTTACTCGAGAGGGAACGAGCAGTACTTC. This chain uses TRBV6-6 with TRBJ2-7, with D perhaps matching TRBD2 (5 bases). CDR3 size: 13 residues. Trimming took off 0 bases at V and 5 bases at J, with 8 bases between the two ends. CDR1 MNHNY and CDR2 SVGAGI come from the germline V gene (reference sequence).

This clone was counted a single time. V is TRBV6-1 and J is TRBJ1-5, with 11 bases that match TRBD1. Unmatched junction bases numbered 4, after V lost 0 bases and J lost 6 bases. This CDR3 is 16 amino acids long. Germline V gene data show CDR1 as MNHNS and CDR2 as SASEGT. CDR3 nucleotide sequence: TGTGCCAGCAGTGAAGCTGGGACAGGGGGGGGTCAGCCCCAGCATTTT. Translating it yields CASSEAGTGGGQPQHF.

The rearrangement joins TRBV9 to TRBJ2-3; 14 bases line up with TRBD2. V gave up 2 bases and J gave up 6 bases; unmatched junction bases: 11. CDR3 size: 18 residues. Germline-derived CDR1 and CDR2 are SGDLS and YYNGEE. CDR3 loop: CASSVGLAGGPRGDTQYF. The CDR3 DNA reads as TGTGCCAGCAGCGTTGGACTAGCGGGGGGCCCCCGTGGGGATACGCAGTATTTT.

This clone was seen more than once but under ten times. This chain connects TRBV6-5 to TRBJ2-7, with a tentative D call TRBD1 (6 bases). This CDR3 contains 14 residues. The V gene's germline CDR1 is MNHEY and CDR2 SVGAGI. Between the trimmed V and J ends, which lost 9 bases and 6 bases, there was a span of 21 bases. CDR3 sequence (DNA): TGTGCCAGTAGACCCGGACAGCAGTTAGGCGAGCAGTACTTC. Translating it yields CASRPGQQLGEQYF.